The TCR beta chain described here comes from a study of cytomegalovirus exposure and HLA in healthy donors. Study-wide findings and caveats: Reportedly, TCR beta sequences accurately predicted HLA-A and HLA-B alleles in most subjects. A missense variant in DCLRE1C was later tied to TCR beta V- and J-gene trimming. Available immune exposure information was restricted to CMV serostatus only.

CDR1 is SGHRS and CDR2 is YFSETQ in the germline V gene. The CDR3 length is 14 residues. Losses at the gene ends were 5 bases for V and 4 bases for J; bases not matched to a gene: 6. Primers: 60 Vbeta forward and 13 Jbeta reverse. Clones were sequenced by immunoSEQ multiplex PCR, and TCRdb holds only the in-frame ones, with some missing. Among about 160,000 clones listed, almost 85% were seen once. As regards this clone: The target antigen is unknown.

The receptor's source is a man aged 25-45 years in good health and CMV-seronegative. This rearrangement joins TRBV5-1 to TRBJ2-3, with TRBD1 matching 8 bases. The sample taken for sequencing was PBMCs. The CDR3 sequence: CASSRQGSADTQYF. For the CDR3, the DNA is TGCGCCAGCAGTAGACAGGGGTCTGCAGATACGCAGTATTTT.